This T cell receptor beta chain was profiled in a study of blood T cell repertoires in COVID-19. About the research overall: PBMCs, B-cell-depleted T cells, or T cells provided the cDNA or gDNA that made up the material.

Followed longitudinally, the Seattle patients had been enrolled during active infection. In the authors' workflow: By means of reference gene primer amplification, nucleated cell counts were estimated. Assay: immunoSEQ multiplex PCR; the TCRdb copy retains only in-frame clones and omits some. V and J calls and clone size are given by that table; D and trimming were obtained from the DNA. Of about 300,000 clones in the sample, around 92% were seen once. With V trimmed by 6 bases and J by 5 bases, 2 bases remained unmatched. Germline assignment: CDR1 MDHEN and CDR2 SYDVKM. The CDR3 is 12 amino acids. This sequence was found in a woman aged 25 to 39 with COVID-19, enrolled during active disease. The chain recombines TRBV28 with TRBJ1-2; 8 nucleotides align to TRBD1. The sample was peripheral blood. The DNA for the CDR3 is TGTGCCAGCAGGACAGGGGTTTATGGCTACACCTTC. Translated: CASRTGVYGYTF.